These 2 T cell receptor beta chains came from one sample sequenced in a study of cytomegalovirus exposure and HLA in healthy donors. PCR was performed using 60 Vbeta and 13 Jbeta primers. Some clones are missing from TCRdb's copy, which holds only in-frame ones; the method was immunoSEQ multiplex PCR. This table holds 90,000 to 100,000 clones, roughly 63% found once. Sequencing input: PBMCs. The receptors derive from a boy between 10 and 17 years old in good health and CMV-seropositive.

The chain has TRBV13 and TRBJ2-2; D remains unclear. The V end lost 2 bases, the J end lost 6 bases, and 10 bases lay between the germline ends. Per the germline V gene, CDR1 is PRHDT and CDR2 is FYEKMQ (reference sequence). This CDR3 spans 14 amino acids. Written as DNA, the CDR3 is TGTGCCAGCAGCTTAAGTAGTCCCCCCGGGGAGCTGTTTTTT. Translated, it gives CASSLSSPPGELFF.

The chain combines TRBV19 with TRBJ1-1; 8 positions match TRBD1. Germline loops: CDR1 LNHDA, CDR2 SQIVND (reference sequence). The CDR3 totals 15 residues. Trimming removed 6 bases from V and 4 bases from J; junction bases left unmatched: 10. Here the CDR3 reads CASSGQGLRRTEAFF. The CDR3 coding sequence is TGTGCCAGTAGCGGACAGGGTTTAAGGCGCACTGAAGCTTTCTTT.